This entry is about one TCR beta chain. This specimen belongs to a study of blood T cell repertoires in COVID-19. Study information: From the United States, Italy and Spain came samples of acute and convalescent COVID-19. In each case, the material was cDNA or gDNA derived from T cells, B-cell-depleted T cells, or PBMCs.

Profiled with immunoSEQ multiplex PCR; TCRdb holds only in-frame clones, not every one. The table lists fewer than 300,000 clones, 82% of them singletons, with about 3% in the top ten. Germline V gives CDR1 LGHDT, CDR2 YNNKEL (reference sequence). The CDR3 has 15 residues. V shed 8 bases and J 1 base; nucleotides not matched to a gene: 9. Material for sequencing was peripheral blood. The chain uses TRBV3-1 (or the pseudogene TRBV3-2) and TRBJ2-7, with 9 bases fitting TRBD2. The clonotype was recovered from a woman younger than 35 with acute or convalescent COVID-19. CDR3 residues: CASLRAGGFSYEQYF. The CDR3 DNA sequence: TGTGCCAGCCTGAGAGCGGGAGGCTTTTCCTACGAGCAGTACTTC.